This TCR beta chain was identified in a study of cytomegalovirus exposure and HLA in healthy donors. The CDR3 covers 15 residues. V lost 5 bases, J lost 7 bases, and 10 bases stayed unmatched. Germline V gene lookup returns CDR1 MNHEY and CDR2 SVGAGI. Researchers ran the PCR with 60 Vbeta and 13 Jbeta primers. Repertoires were generated with immunoSEQ multiplex PCR, while TCRdb's copy carries only in-frame clones and drops some. The sample carries about 59,000 clones, more than 70% recorded once. This TCR derives from a man younger than 40 in good health and CMV-seropositive. The rearrangement links TRBV6-5 to TRBJ2-1, with TRBD2 identical over 8 bases. Specimen: PBMCs. CDR3 residues: CASSGSRGGSNEQFF. The CDR3, as DNA: TGTGCCAGCAGTGGTAGCCGGGGGGGCTCGAATGAGCAGTTCTTC.